This entry lists 21 T cell receptor beta chains sequenced from one sample in a study of cytomegalovirus exposure and HLA in healthy donors. Measured with immunoSEQ multiplex PCR; TCRdb has only the in-frame clones, and not every one. The profile shows about 140,000 clones, approximately 84% of them singletons. Sequencing was carried out using PBMCs. Receptors originate from a man aged 30 to 45 in good health and CMV-seropositive.

This chain uses TRBV11-3 with TRBJ2-1; maybe TRBD2 (6 bases). V shed 1 base and J shed 0 bases, with 16 bases lying between them. Germline-derived CDR1 and CDR2 are SGHNT and YENEEA. This CDR3 comprises 18 residues. The CDR3 nucleotides are TGTGCCAGCAGCTTAGGTGGCAGTCTCGGGAGCTCCTACAATGAGCAGTTCTTC. It codes for CASSLGGSLGSSYNEQFF. The complete variable domain, with remaining parts taken from reference TRBV11-3 and TRBJ2-1, reads EAGVVQSPRYKIIEKKQPVAFWCNPISGHNTLYWYLQNLGQGPELLIRYENEEAVDDSQLPKDRFSAERLKGVDSTLKIQPAELGDSAVYLCASSLGGSLGSSYNEQFFGPGTRLTVL.

This rearrangement joins TRBV4-1 to TRBJ2-1, with TRBD2 as a possible D gene (7 bases). The germline CDR1 and CDR2 sequences are MGHRA and YSYEKL. This CDR3 region has 16 residues. The V and J ends lost 0 bases and 6 bases respectively, with 15 bases between them. The CDR3 coding sequence is TGCGCCAGCAGCCAAGAGGCGGGGGCCCCGGGCAATGAGCAGTTCTTC. The encoded protein is CASSQEAGAPGNEQFF.

The chain uses TRBV11-2 and TRBJ1-5, with TRBD1 as a possible D gene (5 bases). The germline CDR1 and CDR2 sequences are SGHAT and FQNNGV. Trimming took off 5 bases at V and 4 bases at J, with 12 bases between the two ends. CDR3 length: 14 amino acids. The CDR3 region has the DNA TGTGCCAGCAGCGGCGGGACGCTGAATCAGCCCCAGCATTTT. It codes for CASSGGTLNQPQHF.

The J gene is TRBJ2-5, the V gene TRBV5-4, with D possibly matching TRBD2 (6 bases). The CDR3 contains 15 residues. Trimming shortened V by 4 bases and J by 5 bases, and 18 bases separated the two germline ends. CDR1 and CDR2 from the germline V gene are SGHNT and YYREEE (reference sequence). CDR3 nucleotide sequence: TGTGCCAGCAGCCCCGTGGGAGGCACGGGGGAGACCCAGTACTTC. Protein product: CASSPVGGTGETQYF.

V gene TRBV5-1 combines with J gene TRBJ2-7, with 11 bases that match TRBD2. The V and J ends lost 2 bases and 2 bases, in that order; junction bases with no gene match: 6. The CDR3 extends over 16 amino acids. Germline lookup yields CDR1 SGHRS and CDR2 YFSETQ. CDR3 amino acids: CASSLGTSGAPYEQYF. DNA for the CDR3: TGCGCCAGCAGCTTAGGGACTAGCGGAGCCCCCTACGAGCAGTACTTC.

V is TRBV11-2 and J is TRBJ2-3; weak D call: TRBD1 (7 bases). Deletions cut 5 bases from V and 3 bases from J, with 12 bases between. Looked up from germline, CDR1 is SGHAT and CDR2 is FQNNGV. This CDR3 is built from 14 residues. This CDR3 reads CASSQAGQTDTQYF. CDR3 in DNA: TGTGCCAGCAGCCAGGCGGGACAGACAGATACGCAGTATTTT.

This clone was seen a handful of times. CDR3 DNA sequence: TGTGCCAGCAGCCCCGTGAATGAGCAGTTCTTC. As protein: CASSPVNEQFF. The rearrangement joins TRBV7-9 to TRBJ2-1; D gene ambiguous. Germline assignment: CDR1 SEHNR and CDR2 FQNEAQ (reference sequence). The CDR3 is 11 amino acids. V was cut by 5 bases and J by 7 bases, with 6 bases left in between.

This clone was counted only a few times. The CDR3 reads CAWSTGHYTGELFF. In DNA form, the CDR3 reads TGTGCCTGGAGTACGGGACATTACACCGGGGAGCTGTTTTTT. V and J are TRBV30 and TRBJ2-2, with a possible D match to TRBD1 (6 bases). The CDR3 spans 14 residues. Trimming shortened V by 2 bases and J by 3 bases, and 10 bases separated the two germline ends. Germline assignment: CDR1 GTSNPN and CDR2 SVGIG (reference sequence).

The V call is TRBV10-1, the J call TRBJ1-1; D not resolved. Germline V lookup: CDR1 WNHNN, CDR2 SYGVQD (reference sequence). CDR3 size: 14 residues. V was clipped by 0 bases and J by 8 bases, with 13 bases between them. CDR3 loop: CASSESFLGTEAFF. The CDR3 region has the DNA TGCGCCAGCAGTGAGTCGTTTCTAGGAACGGAAGCTTTCTTT.

The genes are TRBV6-4 and TRBJ2-4; the match to TRBD2 covers 8 bases. CDR1 and CDR2 from the germline V gene are MRHNA and SNTAGT. The CDR3 is 14 amino acids. J gave up 7 bases and V 8 bases, and 10 bases lay outside the gene matches. The CDR3 DNA is TGTGCCAGCCCGGGGAGTGGCGGGGGGAACATTCAGTACTTC. Protein product: CASPGSGGGNIQYF.

The chain employs TRBV5-1 and TRBJ1-3, with TRBD1 matching over 8 bases. V lost 2 bases and J lost 0; bases outside the gene matches: 10. The CDR3 loop spans 18 amino acids. Germline V CDR1 and CDR2: SGHRS, YFSETQ. CDR3 loop: CASSLTFGTGLSGNTIYF. CDR3 in DNA: TGCGCCAGCAGCTTAACGTTCGGGACAGGTCTCTCTGGAAACACCATATATTTT.

The chain is built from TRBV5-1 and TRBJ2-1; a weak D match, TRBD2 (5 bases). The length of the CDR3 is 15 residues. In germline, CDR1 is SGHRS, CDR2 YFSETQ. V lost 0 bases and J 0 bases, leaving 7 bases between the germline ends. This CDR3 reads CASSLAGVSYNEQFF. CDR3 sequence (DNA): TGCGCCAGCAGCTTGGCCGGGGTCTCCTACAATGAGCAGTTCTTC.

This rearrangement joins TRBV11-2 to TRBJ2-5; 8 bases map to TRBD1. The CDR3 is 16 amino acids. Trimming took 0 bases from V and 4 from J; bases not matched to a gene: 7. Germline CDR1 is SGHAT and CDR2 is FQNNGV. The CDR3 sequence: CASSLDLRGRGETQYF. Written as DNA, the CDR3 is TGTGCCAGCAGCTTAGATCTCAGGGGGCGCGGAGAGACCCAGTACTTC.

This clone was seen only once. This chain joins TRBV4-2 and TRBJ2-7, with D possibly matching TRBD2 (5 bases). The CDR3 loop spans 15 amino acids. V was trimmed by 1 base and J by 2 bases, leaving 12 bases between them. Looked up from germline, CDR1 is LGHNA and CDR2 is YNFKEQ. The CDR3 loop is CASSQARVGAYEQYF. CDR3 sequence (DNA): TGTGCCAGCAGCCAAGCGCGGGTCGGTGCCTACGAGCAGTACTTC.

The chain carries TRBV12-5 and TRBJ2-1; 8 nucleotides match TRBD2. With V trimmed by 8 bases and J by 7 bases, 7 bases remained unmatched. Germline V gene data show CDR1 as LGHNT and CDR2 as FRNRAP. CDR3 length: 13 residues. The CDR3, as DNA: TGTGCTAGTCTTACGGGAGGGCCAAATGAGCAGTTCTTC. Translation gives CASLTGGPNEQFF. The full variable domain, in which reference TRBV12-5 and TRBJ2-1 provide the parts outside the CDR3, is DARVTQTPRHKVTEMGQEVTMRCQPILGHNTVFWYRQTMMQGLELLAYFRNRAPLDDSGMPKDRFSAEMPDATLATLKIQPSEPRDSAVYFCASLTGGPNEQFFGPGTRLTVL.

This chain links TRBV18 with TRBJ1-1; unclear D gene. CDR3 length: 13 amino acids. V gave up 5 bases and J gave up 8 bases, with 15 bases separating them. Germline V gene sequence: CDR1 KGHSH, CDR2 LQKENI. The CDR3 sequence: CASSYAESSEAFF. The CDR3 bases are TGTGCCAGCTCATACGCCGAGAGTTCCGAAGCTTTCTTT.

This clone was picked up a small number of times. The chain has TRBV2 and TRBJ1-2, with D unclear. The V gene lost 4 bases and the J gene lost 4 bases, with 7 bases spanning the gap. CDR1 is SNHLY, CDR2 FYNNEI, per germline. The CDR3 has 12 amino acids. The CDR3 here is CASSVRLYGYTF. In DNA form, the CDR3 reads TGTGCCAGCAGTGTCAGACTCTATGGCTACACCTTC. Complete variable domain (other parts from reference TRBV2 and TRBJ1-2): EPEVTQTPSHQVTQMGQEVILRCVPISNHLYFYWYRQILGQKVEFLVSFYNNEISEKSEIFDDQFSVERPDGSNFTLKIRSTKLEDSAMYFCASSVRLYGYTFGSGTRLTVV.

The chain combines TRBV10-2 with TRBJ1-1; 7 nucleotides match TRBD1. V shed 7 bases, J shed 0 bases, and the junction held 5 bases outside the gene matches. Germline CDR1 WSHSY, CDR2 SAAADI. This CDR3 is 14 amino acids long. CDR3 residues: CASTEGQLNTEAFF. In nucleotides, the CDR3 is TGCGCCAGCACCGAGGGACAGTTGAACACTGAAGCTTTCTTT.

The V call is TRBV6-6, the J call TRBJ1-1, with D possibly matching TRBD1 (5 bases). Trimming took 7 bases from V and 4 from J, leaving 13 bases between them. Looked up from germline, CDR1 is MNHNY and CDR2 is SVGAGI (reference sequence). There are 13 residues in the CDR3. CDR3 loop: CASNPGRTTEAFF. CDR3 in DNA: TGTGCCAGCAATCCAGGGAGGACCACTGAAGCTTTCTTT.

The genes are TRBV29-1 and TRBJ2-1; 9 nucleotides match TRBD2. The CDR3 is made up of 14 amino acids. V shed 6 bases, J shed 6 bases, and the junction held 9 bases outside the gene matches. Germline assignment: CDR1 SQVTM and CDR2 ANQGSEA. The CDR3 sequence: CSVSPGGGVNEQFF. The CDR3 DNA reads TGCAGCGTGTCCCCTGGCGGGGGGGTCAATGAGCAGTTCTTC.

The rearrangement joins TRBV25-1 to TRBJ2-2, with 7 bases matching TRBD2. Trimming removed 3 bases from V and 6 bases from J; junction bases left unmatched: 7. This CDR3 is 15 amino acids long. Germline assignment: CDR1 MGHDK and CDR2 SYGVNS. The CDR3 DNA is TGTGCCAGCAGTGAGCGGGGGACCGGGGCCGGGGAGCTGTTTTTT. Its protein product is CASSERGTGAGELFF.